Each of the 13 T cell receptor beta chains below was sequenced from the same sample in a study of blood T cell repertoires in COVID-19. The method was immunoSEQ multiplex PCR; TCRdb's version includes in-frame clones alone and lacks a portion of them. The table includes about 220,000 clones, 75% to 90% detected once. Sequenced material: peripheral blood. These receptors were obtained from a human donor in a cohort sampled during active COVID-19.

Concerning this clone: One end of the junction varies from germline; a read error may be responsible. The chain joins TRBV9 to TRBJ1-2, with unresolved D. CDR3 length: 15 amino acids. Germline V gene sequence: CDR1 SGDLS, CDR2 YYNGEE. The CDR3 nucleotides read TGTGCCAGCAGCGTAACCGATCGGGTTATCGGAACCGCCAAATTC. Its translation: CASSVTDRVIGTAKF.

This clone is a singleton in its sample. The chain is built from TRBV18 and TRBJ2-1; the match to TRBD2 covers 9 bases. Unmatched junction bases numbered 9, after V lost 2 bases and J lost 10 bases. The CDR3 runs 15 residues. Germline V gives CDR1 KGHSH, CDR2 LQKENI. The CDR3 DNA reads TGTGCCAGCTCACCAATACAGCGGGAGGTCGGGGAGCAGTTCTTC. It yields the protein CASSPIQREVGEQFF.

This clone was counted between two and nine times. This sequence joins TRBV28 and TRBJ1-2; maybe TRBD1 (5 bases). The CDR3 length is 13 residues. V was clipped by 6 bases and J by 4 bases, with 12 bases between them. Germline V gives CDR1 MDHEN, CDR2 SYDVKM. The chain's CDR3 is CASRPTASYGYTF. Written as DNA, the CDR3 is TGTGCCAGCAGGCCGACAGCTTCCTATGGCTACACCTTC.

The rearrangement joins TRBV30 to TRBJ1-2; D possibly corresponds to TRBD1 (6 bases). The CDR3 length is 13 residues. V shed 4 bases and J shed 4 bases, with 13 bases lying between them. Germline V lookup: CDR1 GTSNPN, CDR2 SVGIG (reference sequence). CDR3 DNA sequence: TGTGCCTGGACCTACAGGGCATTCTATGGCTACACCTTC. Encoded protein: CAWTYRAFYGYTF.

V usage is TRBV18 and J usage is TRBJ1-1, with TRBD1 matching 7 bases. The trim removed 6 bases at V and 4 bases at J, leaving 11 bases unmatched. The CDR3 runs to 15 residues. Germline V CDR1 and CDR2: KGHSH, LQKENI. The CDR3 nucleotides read TGTGCCAGCTCCCTTTTCGACAGGGAGAGCACTGAAGCTTTCTTT. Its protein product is CASSLFDRESTEAFF.

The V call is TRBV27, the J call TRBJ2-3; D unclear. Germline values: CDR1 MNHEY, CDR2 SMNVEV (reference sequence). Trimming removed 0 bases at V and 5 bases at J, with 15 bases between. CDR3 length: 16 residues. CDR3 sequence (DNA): TGTGCCAGCAGTTTATCGTTAGCAGCGATAGGAGATACGCAGTATTTT. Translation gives CASSLSLAAIGDTQYF.

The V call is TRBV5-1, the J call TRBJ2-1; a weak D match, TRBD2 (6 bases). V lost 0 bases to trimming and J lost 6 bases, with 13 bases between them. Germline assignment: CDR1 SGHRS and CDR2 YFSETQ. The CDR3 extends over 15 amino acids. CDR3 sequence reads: CASSLEGLGGNEQFF. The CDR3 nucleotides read TGCGCCAGCAGCTTGGAAGGCCTCGGGGGCAATGAGCAGTTCTTC.

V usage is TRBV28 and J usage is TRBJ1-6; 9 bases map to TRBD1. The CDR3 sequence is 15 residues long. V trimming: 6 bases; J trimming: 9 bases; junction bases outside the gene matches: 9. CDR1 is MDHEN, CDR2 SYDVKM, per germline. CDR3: CASSLTGGGGSPLHF. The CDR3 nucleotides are TGTGCCAGCAGCCTAACAGGGGGCGGTGGTTCACCCCTCCACTTT. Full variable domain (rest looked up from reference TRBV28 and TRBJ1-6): DVKVTQSSRYLVKRTGEKVFLECVQDMDHENMFWYRQDPGLGLRLIYFSYDVKMKEKGDIPEGYSVSREKKERFSLILESASTNQTSMYLCASSLTGGGGSPLHFGNGTRLTVT.

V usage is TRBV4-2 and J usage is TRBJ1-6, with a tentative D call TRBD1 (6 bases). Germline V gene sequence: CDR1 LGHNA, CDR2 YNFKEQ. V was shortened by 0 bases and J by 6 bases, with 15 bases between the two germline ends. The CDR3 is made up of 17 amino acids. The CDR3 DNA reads TGTGCCAGCAGCCAAGATTTAGTTAGGGGGAGTAATTCACCCCTCCACTTT. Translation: CASSQDLVRGSNSPLHF.

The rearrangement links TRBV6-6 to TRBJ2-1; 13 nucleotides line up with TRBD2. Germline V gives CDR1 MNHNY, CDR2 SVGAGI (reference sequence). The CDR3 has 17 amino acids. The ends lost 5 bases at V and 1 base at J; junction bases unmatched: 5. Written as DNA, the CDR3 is TGTGCCAGCAGTCCACTAGCGGGAGGGCCTTCCTACAATGAGCAGTTCTTC. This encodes CASSPLAGGPSYNEQFF.

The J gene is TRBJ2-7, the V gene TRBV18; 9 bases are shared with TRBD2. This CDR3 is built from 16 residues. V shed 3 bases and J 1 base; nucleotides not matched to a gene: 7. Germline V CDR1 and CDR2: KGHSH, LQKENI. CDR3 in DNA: TGTGCCAGCTCACCGGAGCGACTAGCGGCTTCCTACGAGCAGTACTTC. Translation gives CASSPERLAASYEQYF.

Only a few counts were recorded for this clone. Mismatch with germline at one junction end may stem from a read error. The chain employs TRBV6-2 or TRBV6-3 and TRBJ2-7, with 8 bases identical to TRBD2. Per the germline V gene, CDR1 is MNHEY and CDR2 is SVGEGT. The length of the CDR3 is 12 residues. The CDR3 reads CASSQGGTRGHF. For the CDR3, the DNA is TGTGCCAGCAGTCAAGGGGGGACTAGAGGGCACTTC.

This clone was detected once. DNA for the CDR3: TGTGCCAGCAGTTTCAAGGGGGCCTACGAGCAGTACTTC. This sequence encodes CASSFKGAYEQYF. J is TRBJ2-7 and V is TRBV12-3 or TRBV12-4, with a tentative D call TRBD1 (6 bases). This CDR3 has 13 amino acids. Between the trimmed V and J ends, which lost 3 bases and 2 bases, there was a span of 8 bases.